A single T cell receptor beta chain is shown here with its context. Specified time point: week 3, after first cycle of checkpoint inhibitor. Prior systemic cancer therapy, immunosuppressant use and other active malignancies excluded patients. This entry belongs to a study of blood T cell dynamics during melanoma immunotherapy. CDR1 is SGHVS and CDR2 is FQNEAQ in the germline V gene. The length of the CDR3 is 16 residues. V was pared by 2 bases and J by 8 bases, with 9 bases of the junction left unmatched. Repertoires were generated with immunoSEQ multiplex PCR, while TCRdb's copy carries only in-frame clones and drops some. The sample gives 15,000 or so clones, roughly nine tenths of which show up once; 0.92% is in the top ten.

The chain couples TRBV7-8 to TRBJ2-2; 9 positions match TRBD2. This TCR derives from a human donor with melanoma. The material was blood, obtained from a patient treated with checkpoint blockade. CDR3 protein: CASSLIAGAGKGELFF. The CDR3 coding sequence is TGTGCCAGCAGCTTAATAGCGGGAGCCGGGAAGGGGGAGCTGTTTTTT.